This TCR beta chain was recovered during a study of spatial heterogeneity in lung cancer. Study-level results: Mutation counts in tumors were tracked by counts of expanded intratumoral alpha and beta TCRs.

Time point here: sample taken at primary tumor resection. This clonotype was picked up many times. Its antigen is unknown. Because this beta chain is a stray read in a library intended to capture alpha chains, its abundance should not be given much weight. Each CDR3 protein is one row after TCRdb ran MiXCR on the 5' RACE reads. The repertoire holds 5,000 to 6,000 distinct CDR3 sequences, with more than 12% as singletons. Germline V gene data show CDR1 as LNHDA and CDR2 as SQIVND (reference sequence). The junction had 4 bases not matched to a gene; V was cut back by 5 bases and J by 4 bases. The CDR3 loop spans 15 amino acids.

This clonotype originated in a male donor with early-stage non-small cell lung cancer. The specimen was lung tumor tissue, collected at surgery. The chain carries TRBV19 and TRBJ2-1; 11 nucleotides match TRBD2. In DNA form, the CDR3 reads TGTGCCAGTAGTGTTAGCGGGGGGGCTTACAATGAGCAGTTCTTC. This encodes CASSVSGGAYNEQFF.